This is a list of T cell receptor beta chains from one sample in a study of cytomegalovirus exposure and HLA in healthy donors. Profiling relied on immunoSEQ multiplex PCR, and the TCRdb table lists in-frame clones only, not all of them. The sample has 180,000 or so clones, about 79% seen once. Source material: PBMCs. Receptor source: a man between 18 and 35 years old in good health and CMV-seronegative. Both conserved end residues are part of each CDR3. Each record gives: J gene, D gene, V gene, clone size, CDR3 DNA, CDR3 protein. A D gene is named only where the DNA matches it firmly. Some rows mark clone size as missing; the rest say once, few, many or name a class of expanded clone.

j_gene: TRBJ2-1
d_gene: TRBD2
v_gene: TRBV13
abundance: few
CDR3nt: TGTGCCAGCAGCTTAGTGGGACTAGCGGGGGGCCGCTCCTACAATGAGCAGTTCTTC
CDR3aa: CASSLVGLAGGRSYNEQFF

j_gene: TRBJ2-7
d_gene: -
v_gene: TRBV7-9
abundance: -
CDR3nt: TGTGCCAGCAGCTCACAGGGTTACGAGCAGTACTTC
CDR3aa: CASSSQGYEQYF

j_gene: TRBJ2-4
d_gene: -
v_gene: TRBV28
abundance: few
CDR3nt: TGTGCCAGCAGTTTGCCGTTCTCTATAGACTTC
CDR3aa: CASSLPFSIDF

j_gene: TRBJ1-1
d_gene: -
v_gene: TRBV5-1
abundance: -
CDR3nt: TGCGCCAGCAGCTTTGACACAGGTAGTATGAACACTGAAGCTTTCTTT
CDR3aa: CASSFDTGSMNTEAFF

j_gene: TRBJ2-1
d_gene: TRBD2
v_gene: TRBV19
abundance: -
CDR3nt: TGTGCCAGTAGGACTAGCGGGGGGCCTAGCTCCTACAATGAGCAGTTCTTC
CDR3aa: CASRTSGGPSSYNEQFF

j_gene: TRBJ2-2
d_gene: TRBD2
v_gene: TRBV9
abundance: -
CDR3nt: TGTGCCAGCAGCGTCAGTCCGGGACTAGCGGTAGGCACCGGGGAGCTGTTTTTT
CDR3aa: CASSVSPGLAVGTGELFF

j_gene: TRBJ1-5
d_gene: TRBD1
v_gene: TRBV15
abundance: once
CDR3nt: TGTGCCGGCGGCAGGGGGCTTGATCAGCCCCAGCATTTT
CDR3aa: CAGGRGLDQPQHF

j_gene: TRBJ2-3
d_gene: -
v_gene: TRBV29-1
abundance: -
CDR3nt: TGCAGCGTTGGGGGGCGGCTTAGCACAGATACGCAGTATTTT
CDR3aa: CSVGGRLSTDTQYF

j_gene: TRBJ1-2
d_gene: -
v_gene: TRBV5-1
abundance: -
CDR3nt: TGCGCCAGCAGCTTGGTTGGTCAGTATGGCTACACCTTC
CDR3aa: CASSLVGQYGYTF

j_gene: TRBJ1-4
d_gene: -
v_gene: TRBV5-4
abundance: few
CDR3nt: TGTGCCAGCAGCTTGGACCACAGAAGGGAAAAACTGTTTTTT
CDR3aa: CASSLDHRREKLFF

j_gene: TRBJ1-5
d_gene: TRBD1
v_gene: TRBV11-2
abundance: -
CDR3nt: TGTGCCAGCAGCTTGAGTGACAGGGGTCAGCCCCAGCATTTT
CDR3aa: CASSLSDRGQPQHF

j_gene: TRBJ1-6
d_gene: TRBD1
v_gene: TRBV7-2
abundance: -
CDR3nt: TGTGCCAGCAGCTTCAAGGGACAGGGATCCGTCGATAATTCACCCCTCCACTTT
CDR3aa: CASSFKGQGSVDNSPLHF

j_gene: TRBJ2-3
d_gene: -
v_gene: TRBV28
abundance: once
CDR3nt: TGTGCCAGCAGTTCCTTCTCAGATACGCAGTATTTT
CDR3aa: CASSSFSDTQYF

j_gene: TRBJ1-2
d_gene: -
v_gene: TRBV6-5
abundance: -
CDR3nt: TGTGCCAGCAGTGGAGGACGGGTGGATGGCTACACCTTC
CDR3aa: CASSGGRVDGYTF

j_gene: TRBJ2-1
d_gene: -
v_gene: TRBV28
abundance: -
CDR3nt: TGTGCCAGCAGTTTATATGGGTCGGGGGGCCGGACGCGTGAGCAGTTCTTC
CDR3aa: CASSLYGSGGRTREQFF

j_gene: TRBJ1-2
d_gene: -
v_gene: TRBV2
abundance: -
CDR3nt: TGTGCCACCCGGACAGACCATGGCTACACCTTC
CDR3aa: CATRTDHGYTF

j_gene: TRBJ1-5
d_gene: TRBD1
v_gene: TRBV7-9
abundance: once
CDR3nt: TGTTCCAGCAGCTCATGGACAGGGGTTTTAGGCAATCAGCCCCAGCATTTT
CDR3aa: CSSSSWTGVLGNQPQHF

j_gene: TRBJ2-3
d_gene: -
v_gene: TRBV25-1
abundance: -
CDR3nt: TGTGCCAGCACATCCGGCGGGCCTAATACGCAGTATTTT
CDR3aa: CASTSGGPNTQYF

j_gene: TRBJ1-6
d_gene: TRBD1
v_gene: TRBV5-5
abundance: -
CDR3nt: TGTGCCAGCAGCGTCGGGACAGAGTTCTCACCCCTCCACTTT
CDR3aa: CASSVGTEFSPLHF

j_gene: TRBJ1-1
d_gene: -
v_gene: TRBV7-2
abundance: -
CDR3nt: TGTGCCAGCAGCTTCCCGGGGGTATTAAGTGGGACTGAAGCTTTCTTT
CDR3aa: CASSFPGVLSGTEAFF

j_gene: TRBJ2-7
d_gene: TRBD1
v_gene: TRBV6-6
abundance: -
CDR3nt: TGTGCCAGCAGTTATCCAGGGACAGGAAAATACGAGCAGTACTTC
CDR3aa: CASSYPGTGKYEQYF

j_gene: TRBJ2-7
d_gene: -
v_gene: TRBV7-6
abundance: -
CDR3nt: TGTGCCAGCAGCATGGCCTCATACGAGCAGTACTTC
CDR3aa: CASSMASYEQYF

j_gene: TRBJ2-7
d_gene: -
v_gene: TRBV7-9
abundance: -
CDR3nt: TGTGCCAGCAGCTTAGCGGCTGCCTCCTACGAGCAGTACTTC
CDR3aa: CASSLAAASYEQYF

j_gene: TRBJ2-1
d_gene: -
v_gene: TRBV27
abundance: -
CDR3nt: TGTGCCACCTCACCGGGGAATGAGCAGTTCTTC
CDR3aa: CATSPGNEQFF

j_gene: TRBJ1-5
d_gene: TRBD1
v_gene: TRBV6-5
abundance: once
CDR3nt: TGTGCCAGCAGTTTACGACAGGGCGATCAGCCCCAGCATTTT
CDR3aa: CASSLRQGDQPQHF

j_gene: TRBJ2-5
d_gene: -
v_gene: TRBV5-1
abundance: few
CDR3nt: TGCGCCAGCAGCTTGGTCAGGGGAGAGACCCAGTACTTC
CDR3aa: CASSLVRGETQYF

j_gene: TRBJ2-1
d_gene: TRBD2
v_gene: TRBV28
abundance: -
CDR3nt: TGTGCCAGCAGTTTTGGGGTAGGGGCGGGGGGACTCTACAATGAGCAGTTCTTC
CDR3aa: CASSFGVGAGGLYNEQFF